What follows is one TCR beta chain and its context. Its antigen is not known. The source of the sample is a study of cytomegalovirus exposure and HLA in healthy donors. The CDR3 contains 15 residues. V was clipped by 0 bases and J by 1 base, with 9 bases between them. Germline V CDR1 and CDR2: MNHEY, SVGAGI. Study-wide findings and caveats: Within an earlier analysis, most TCR beta V segments proved productive either about 90% or about 30% of the time. Later on, a genetic analysis was performed. It linked a missense variant in DCLRE1C with V- and J-gene trimming of TCR beta. As was reported, the HLA-A and HLA-B alleles of most subjects were accurately predicted from TCR beta sequences.

The PCR contained 60 Vbeta and 13 Jbeta primers. The repertoire was sequenced with immunoSEQ multiplex PCR; TCRdb's copy has only in-frame clones and lacks some. The top ten clones hold approximately 5% of a sample with 100,000 to 150,000 clones, around 74% of them seen once. Specimen: PBMCs. This receptor was obtained from a woman in her 50s in good health and CMV-seropositive. This rearrangement joins TRBV6-5 to TRBJ1-2; tentative D call: TRBD1 (5 bases). The CDR3 DNA reads TGTGCCAGCAGTTACTCGGCGGGACGTAACTATGGCTACACCTTC. Amino acid sequence: CASSYSAGRNYGYTF.